This T cell receptor beta chain emerged from a study of T cell responses to AZD1222 COVID-19 vaccine. Notes on the study in general: The study sampled repertoires only after the peak T cell response. An increase in Spike-specific TCR breadth and depth was observed after two AZD1222 doses. Mapped onto spike, vaccine-associated CD4 TCRs spanned it and were dominant at 160-218 and 743-854.

This CDR3 region has 17 residues. CDR1 and CDR2 (germline): SGHRS, YFSETQ. Deletions cut 0 bases from V and 1 base from J, with 16 bases between. Of note for this clone: Its antigen is currently unknown.

Assay: immunoSEQ multiplex PCR; the TCRdb copy retains only in-frame clones and omits some. The data show under 130,000 clones, around 94% seen once. The chain recombines TRBV5-1 with TRBJ1-1, with D tentatively TRBD1 (6 bases). The material sequenced was peripheral blood, taken on day 0 of AZD1222 vaccination. This clonotype originated in an adult in good health. The CDR3 here is CASSLGHRDVRNTEAFF. The CDR3 DNA reads TGCGCCAGCAGCTTGGGACACAGGGACGTAAGGAACACTGAAGCTTTCTTT. Supplemented by reference TRBV5-1 and TRBJ1-1, the full variable domain reads KAGVTQTPRYLIKTRGQQVTLSCSPISGHRSVSWYQQTPGQGLQFLFEYFSETQRNKGNFPGRFSGRQFSNSRSEMNVSTLELGDSALYLCASSLGHRDVRNTEAFFGQGTRLTVV.